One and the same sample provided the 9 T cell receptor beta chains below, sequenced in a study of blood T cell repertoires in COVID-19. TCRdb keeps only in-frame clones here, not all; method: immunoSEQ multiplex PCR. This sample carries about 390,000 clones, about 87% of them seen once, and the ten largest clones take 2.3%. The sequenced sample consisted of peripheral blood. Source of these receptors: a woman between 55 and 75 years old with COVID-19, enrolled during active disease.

The CDR3 loop is CASSTPGYSDTGELFF. The CDR3 bases are TGTGCCAGTAGTACCCCAGGGTATTCGGACACCGGGGAGCTGTTTTTT. The chain combines TRBV19 with TRBJ2-2; maybe TRBD1 (5 bases). The germline gives CDR1 LNHDA, CDR2 SQIVND (reference sequence). Trimming cost V 4 bases and J 3 bases, with 15 bases left between them. CDR3 size: 16 residues.

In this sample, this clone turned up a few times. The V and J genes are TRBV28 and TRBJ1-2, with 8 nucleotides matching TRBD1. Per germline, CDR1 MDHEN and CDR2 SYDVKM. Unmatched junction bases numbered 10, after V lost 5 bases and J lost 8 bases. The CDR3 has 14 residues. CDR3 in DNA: TGTGCCAGCAGTGCCGGACAGGGCCTTGGAGGCTACACCTTC. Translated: CASSAGQGLGGYTF.

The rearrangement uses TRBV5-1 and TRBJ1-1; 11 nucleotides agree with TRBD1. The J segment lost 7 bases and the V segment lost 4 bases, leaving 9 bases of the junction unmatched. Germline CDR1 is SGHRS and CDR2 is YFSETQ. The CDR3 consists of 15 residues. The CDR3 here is CASSRRTGGSSEAFF. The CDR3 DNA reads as TGCGCCAGCAGCCGCAGGACAGGGGGCTCTAGTGAAGCTTTCTTT.

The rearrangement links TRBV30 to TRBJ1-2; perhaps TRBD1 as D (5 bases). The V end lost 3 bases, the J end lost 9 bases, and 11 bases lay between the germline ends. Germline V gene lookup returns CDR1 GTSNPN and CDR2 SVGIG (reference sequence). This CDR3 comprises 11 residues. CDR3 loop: CAWRGGRSYTF. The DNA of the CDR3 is TGTGCCTGGAGGGGGGGACGCAGCTACACCTTC.

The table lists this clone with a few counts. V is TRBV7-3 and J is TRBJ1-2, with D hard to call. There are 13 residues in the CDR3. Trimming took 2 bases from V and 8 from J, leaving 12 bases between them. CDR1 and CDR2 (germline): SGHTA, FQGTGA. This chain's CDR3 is CASSLAGGSGYTF. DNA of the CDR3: TGTGCCAGCAGCTTAGCGGGTGGAAGCGGCTACACCTTC. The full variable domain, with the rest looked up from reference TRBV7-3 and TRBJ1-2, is GAGVSQTPSNKVTEKGKYVELRCDPISGHTALYWYRQSLGQGPEFLIYFQGTGAADDSGLPNDRFFAVRPEGSVSTLKIQRTERGDSAVYLCASSLAGGSGYTFGSGTRLTVV.

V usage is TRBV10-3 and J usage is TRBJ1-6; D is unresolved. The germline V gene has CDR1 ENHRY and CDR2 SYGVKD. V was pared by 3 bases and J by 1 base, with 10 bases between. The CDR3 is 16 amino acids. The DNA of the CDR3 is TGTGCCATCAGTGATGTGGACTCTTCCTATAATTCACCCCTCCACTTT. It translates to CAISDVDSSYNSPLHF.

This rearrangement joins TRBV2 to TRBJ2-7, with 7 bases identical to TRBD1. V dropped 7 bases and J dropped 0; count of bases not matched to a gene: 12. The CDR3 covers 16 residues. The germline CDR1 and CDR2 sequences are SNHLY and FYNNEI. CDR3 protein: CASIFGRQGNSYEQYF. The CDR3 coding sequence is TGTGCCAGCATCTTTGGTCGACAGGGTAACTCCTACGAGCAGTACTTC. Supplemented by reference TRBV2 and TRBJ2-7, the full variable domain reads EPEVTQTPSHQVTQMGQEVILRCVPISNHLYFYWYRQILGQKVEFLVSFYNNEISEKSEIFDDQFSVERPDGSNFTLKIRSTKLEDSAMYFCASIFGRQGNSYEQYFGPGTRLTVT.

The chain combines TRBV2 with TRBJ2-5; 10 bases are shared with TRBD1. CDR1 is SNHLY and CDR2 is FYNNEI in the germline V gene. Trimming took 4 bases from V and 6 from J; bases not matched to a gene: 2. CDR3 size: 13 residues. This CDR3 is CASSGQGAKTQYF. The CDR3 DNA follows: TGTGCCAGCAGTGGACAGGGGGCGAAGACCCAGTACTTC.

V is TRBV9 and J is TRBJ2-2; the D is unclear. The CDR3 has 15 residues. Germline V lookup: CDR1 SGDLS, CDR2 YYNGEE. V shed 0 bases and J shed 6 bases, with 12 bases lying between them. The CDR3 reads CASSVAARVAGELFF. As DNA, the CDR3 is TGTGCCAGCAGCGTAGCGGCTAGAGTTGCCGGGGAGCTGTTTTTT.